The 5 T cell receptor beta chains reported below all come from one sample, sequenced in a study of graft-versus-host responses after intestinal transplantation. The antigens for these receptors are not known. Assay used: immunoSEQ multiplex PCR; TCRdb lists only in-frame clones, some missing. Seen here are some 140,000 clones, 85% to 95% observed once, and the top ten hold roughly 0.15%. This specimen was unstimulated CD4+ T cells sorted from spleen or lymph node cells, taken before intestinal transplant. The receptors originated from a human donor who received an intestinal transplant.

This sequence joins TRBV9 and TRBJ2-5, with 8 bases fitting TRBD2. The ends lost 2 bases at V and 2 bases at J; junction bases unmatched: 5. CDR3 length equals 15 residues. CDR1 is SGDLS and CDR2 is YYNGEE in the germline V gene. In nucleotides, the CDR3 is TGTGCCAGCAGCGTCGGGGGGGTTGCTCAAGAGACCCAGTACTTC. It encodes CASSVGGVAQETQYF.

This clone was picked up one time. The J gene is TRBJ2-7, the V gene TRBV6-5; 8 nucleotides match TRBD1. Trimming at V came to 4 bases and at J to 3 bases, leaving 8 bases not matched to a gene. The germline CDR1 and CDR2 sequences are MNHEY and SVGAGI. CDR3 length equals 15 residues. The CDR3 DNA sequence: TGTGCCAGCAGTTCCGTCGGGACAGGTAACTACGAGCAGTACTTC. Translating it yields CASSSVGTGNYEQYF.

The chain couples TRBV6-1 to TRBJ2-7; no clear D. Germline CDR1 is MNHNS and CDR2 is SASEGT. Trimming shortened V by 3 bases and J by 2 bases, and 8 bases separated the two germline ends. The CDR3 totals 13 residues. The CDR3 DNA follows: TGTGCCAGCAGTGATGAGGTCCCCTACGAGCAGTACTTC. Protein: CASSDEVPYEQYF.

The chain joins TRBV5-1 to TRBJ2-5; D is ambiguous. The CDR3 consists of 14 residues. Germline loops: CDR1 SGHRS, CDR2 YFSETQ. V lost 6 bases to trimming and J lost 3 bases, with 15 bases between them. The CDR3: CASNKFRAEETQYF. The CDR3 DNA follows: TGCGCCAGCAATAAGTTTAGGGCCGAAGAGACCCAGTACTTC.

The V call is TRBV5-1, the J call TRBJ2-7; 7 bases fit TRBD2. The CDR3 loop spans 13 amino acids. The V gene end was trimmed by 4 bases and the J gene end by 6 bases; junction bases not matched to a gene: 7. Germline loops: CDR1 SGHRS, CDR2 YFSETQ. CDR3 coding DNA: TGCGCCAGCAGCCCGCAAGCGGGGACCGAGCAGTACTTC. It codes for CASSPQAGTEQYF. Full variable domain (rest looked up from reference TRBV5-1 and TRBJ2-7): KAGVTQTPRYLIKTRGQQVTLSCSPISGHRSVSWYQQTPGQGLQFLFEYFSETQRNKGNFPGRFSGRQFSNSRSEMNVSTLELGDSALYLCASSPQAGTEQYFGPGTRLTVT.